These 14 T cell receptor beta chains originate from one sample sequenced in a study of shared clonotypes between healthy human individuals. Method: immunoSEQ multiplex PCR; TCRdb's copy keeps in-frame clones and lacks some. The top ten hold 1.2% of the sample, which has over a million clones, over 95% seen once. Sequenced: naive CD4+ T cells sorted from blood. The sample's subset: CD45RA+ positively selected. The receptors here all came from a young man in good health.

CDR3 amino acids: CASRPIPGRGNQPQHF. The CDR3, as DNA: TGTGCCAGTAGGCCAATCCCAGGTAGGGGTAATCAGCCCCAGCATTTT. The genes are TRBV19 and TRBJ1-5; tentatively, D is TRBD1 (5 bases). The CDR3 consists of 16 residues. Trimming took off 6 bases at V and 4 bases at J, with 19 bases between the two ends. The germline gives CDR1 LNHDA, CDR2 SQIVND (reference sequence). Looking up the rest from reference TRBV19 and TRBJ1-5 gives the full variable domain: DGGITQSPKYLFRKEGQNVTLSCEQNLNHDAMYWYRQDPGQGLRLIYYSQIVNDFQKGDIAEGYSVSREKKESFPLTVTSAQKNPTAFYLCASRPIPGRGNQPQHFGDGTRLSIL.

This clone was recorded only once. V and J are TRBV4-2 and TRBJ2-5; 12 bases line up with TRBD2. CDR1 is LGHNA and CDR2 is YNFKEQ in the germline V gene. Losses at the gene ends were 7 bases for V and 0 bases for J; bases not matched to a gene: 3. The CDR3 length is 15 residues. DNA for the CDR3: TGTGCCAGCAAAAGGACTAGCGGGAACCAAGAGACCCAGTACTTC. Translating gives CASKRTSGNQETQYF.

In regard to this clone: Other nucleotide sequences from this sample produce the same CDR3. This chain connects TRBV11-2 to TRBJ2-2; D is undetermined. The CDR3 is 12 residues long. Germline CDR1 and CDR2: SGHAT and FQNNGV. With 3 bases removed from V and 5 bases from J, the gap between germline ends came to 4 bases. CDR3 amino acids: CASSFRTGELFF. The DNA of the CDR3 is TGTGCCAGCAGCTTTAGGACCGGGGAGCTGTTTTTT.

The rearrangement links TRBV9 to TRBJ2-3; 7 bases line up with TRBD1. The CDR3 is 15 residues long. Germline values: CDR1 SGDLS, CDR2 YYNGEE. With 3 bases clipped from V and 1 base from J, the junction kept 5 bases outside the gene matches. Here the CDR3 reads CASSATGDGTDTQYF. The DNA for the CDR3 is TGTGCCAGCAGCGCCACAGGGGACGGCACAGATACGCAGTATTTT.

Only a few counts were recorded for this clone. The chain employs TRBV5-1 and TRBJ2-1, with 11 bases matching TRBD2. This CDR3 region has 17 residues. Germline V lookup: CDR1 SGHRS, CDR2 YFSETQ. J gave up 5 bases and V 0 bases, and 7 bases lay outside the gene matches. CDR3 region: CASSLGLAGPLHNEQFF. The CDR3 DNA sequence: TGCGCCAGCAGCTTGGGACTAGCGGGACCCCTCCACAATGAGCAGTTCTTC. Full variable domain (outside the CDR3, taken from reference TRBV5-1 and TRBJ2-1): KAGVTQTPRYLIKTRGQQVTLSCSPISGHRSVSWYQQTPGQGLQFLFEYFSETQRNKGNFPGRFSGRQFSNSRSEMNVSTLELGDSALYLCASSLGLAGPLHNEQFFGPGTRLTVL.

This chain's CDR3 is CASSPGSANEKLFF. DNA of the CDR3: TGCGCCAGCAGCCCGGGGTCTGCTAATGAAAAACTGTTTTTT. This chain uses TRBV5-1 with TRBJ1-4; D gene unclear. There are 14 residues in the CDR3. The ends were cut back, 4 bases at V and 3 bases at J, with 10 bases in the middle. The germline CDR1 and CDR2 sequences are SGHRS and YFSETQ.

CDR3 residues: CASSLIRFMGSYNEQFF. The CDR3 bases are TGTGCCAGCAGCTTGATCAGGTTCATGGGCTCCTACAATGAGCAGTTCTTC. The J gene is TRBJ2-1, the V gene TRBV7-9; D not resolved. There are 17 residues in the CDR3. In germline, CDR1 is SEHNR, CDR2 FQNEAQ (reference sequence). With 3 bases removed from V and 0 bases from J, the gap between germline ends came to 15 bases.

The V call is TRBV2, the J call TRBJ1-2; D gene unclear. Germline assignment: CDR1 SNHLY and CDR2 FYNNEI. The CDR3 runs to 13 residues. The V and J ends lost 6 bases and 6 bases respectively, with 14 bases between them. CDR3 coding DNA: TGTGCCAGCAGGTCGGCCAGCGTCAATGGCTACACCTTC. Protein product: CASRSASVNGYTF.

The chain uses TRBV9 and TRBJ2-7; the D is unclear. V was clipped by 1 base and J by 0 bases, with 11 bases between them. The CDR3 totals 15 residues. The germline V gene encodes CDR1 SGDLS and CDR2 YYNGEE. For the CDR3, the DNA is TGTGCCAGCAGCGTATCCCCGTTCCCCTCCTACGAGCAGTACTTC. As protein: CASSVSPFPSYEQYF.

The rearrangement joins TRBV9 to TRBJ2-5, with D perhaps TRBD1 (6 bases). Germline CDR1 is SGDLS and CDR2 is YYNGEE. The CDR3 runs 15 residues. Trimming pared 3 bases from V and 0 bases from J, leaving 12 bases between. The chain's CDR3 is CASSATGTYQETQYF. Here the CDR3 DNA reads TGTGCCAGCAGCGCAACCGGGACATACCAAGAGACCCAGTACTTC.

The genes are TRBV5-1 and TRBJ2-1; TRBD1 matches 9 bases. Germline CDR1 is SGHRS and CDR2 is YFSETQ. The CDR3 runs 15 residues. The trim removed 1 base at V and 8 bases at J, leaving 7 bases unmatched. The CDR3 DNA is TGCGCCAGCAGCTTGTTTGGACAGGGGATTGATGAGCAGTTCTTC. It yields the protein CASSLFGQGIDEQFF.

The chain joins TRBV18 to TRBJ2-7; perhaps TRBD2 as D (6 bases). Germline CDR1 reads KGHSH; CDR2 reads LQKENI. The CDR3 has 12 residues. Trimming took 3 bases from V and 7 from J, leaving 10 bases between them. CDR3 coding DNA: TGTGCCAGCTCACCGGGGGGTTGGGAGCAGTACTTC. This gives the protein CASSPGGWEQYF.

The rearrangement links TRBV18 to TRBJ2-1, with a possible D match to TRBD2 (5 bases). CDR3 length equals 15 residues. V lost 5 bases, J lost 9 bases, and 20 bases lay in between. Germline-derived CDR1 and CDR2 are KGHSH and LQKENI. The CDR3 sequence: CASSTRTSDLTEQFF. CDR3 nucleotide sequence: TGTGCCAGCTCAACCAGGACTTCCGACCTTACTGAGCAGTTCTTC.

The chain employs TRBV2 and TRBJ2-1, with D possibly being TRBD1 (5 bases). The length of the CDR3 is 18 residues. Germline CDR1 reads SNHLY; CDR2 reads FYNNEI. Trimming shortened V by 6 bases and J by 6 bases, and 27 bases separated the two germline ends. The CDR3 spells CASSSNPWGRAPSNEQFF. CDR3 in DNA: TGTGCCAGCAGCTCCAACCCGTGGGGCAGAGCTCCCTCCAATGAGCAGTTCTTC. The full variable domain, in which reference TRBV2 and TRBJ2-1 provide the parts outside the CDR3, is EPEVTQTPSHQVTQMGQEVILRCVPISNHLYFYWYRQILGQKVEFLVSFYNNEISEKSEIFDDQFSVERPDGSNFTLKIRSTKLEDSAMYFCASSSNPWGRAPSNEQFFGPGTRLTVL.